The rows below give T cell receptor beta chains drawn from one sample of a study of T cells after yellow fever vaccination. From the 5' RACE reads, TCRdb called clonotypes with MiXCR, one entry per CDR3 protein. This table has 400,000 to 450,000 distinct CDR3 sequences, around 20% appearing once. The sample consisted of PBMCs, taken before the yellow fever booster vaccination. These receptors were obtained from a man aged 18 to 29 who received the YFV17D yellow fever vaccine. CDR3s include the opening cysteine and the closing phenylalanine or tryptophan. D genes are given only for firm matches. Where a row states a size, it is once, few, many or the class of an expanded clone; other rows omit it.

CDR3 DNA: TGCAGTGCCGGGACCCTATACACCGGGGAGCTGTTTTTT
CDR3 protein: CSAGTLYTGELFF
D gene: NA
clone size: few
J gene: TRBJ2-2
V gene: TRBV20-1

CDR3 DNA: TGTGCCAGCAGCCAAGGTTGGGTCGGCAATGAGCAGTTCTTC
CDR3 protein: CASSQGWVGNEQFF
D gene: NA
clone size: NA
J gene: TRBJ2-1
V gene: TRBV3-1

CDR3 DNA: TGTGCCAGCAGTTATACGCGTTGGCAGCAAGAGACCCAGTACTTC
CDR3 protein: CASSYTRWQQETQYF
D gene: NA
clone size: few
J gene: TRBJ2-5
V gene: TRBV6-5

CDR3 DNA: TGTGCCAGCAGCGCCGGACTAGCGGGGGACAATGAGCAGTTCTTC
CDR3 protein: CASSAGLAGDNEQFF
D gene: TRBD2
clone size: NA
J gene: TRBJ2-1
V gene: TRBV6-4

CDR3 DNA: TGTGCCATCAGCACTGTACCGGGACACGGGAACACTGAAGCTTTCTTT
CDR3 protein: CAISTVPGHGNTEAFF
D gene: NA
clone size: NA
J gene: TRBJ1-1
V gene: TRBV10-3

CDR3 DNA: TGTGCCAGCAGTTCCCCCGCGGGGGAGGACACCGGGGAGCTGTTTTTT
CDR3 protein: CASSSPAGEDTGELFF
D gene: TRBD2
clone size: NA
J gene: TRBJ2-2
V gene: TRBV12-3/TRBV12-4

CDR3 DNA: TGTGCCATCAGTGAGTCGAGGGGGAATAGCAATCAGCCCCAGCATTTT
CDR3 protein: CAISESRGNSNQPQHF
D gene: NA
clone size: few
J gene: TRBJ1-5
V gene: TRBV10-3

CDR3 DNA: TGCGCCAGCAGCCCAGAGGGGGTTGTTGATCAGCCCCAGCATTTT
CDR3 protein: CASSPEGVVDQPQHF
D gene: NA
clone size: NA
J gene: TRBJ1-5
V gene: TRBV4-1

CDR3 DNA: TGTGCCAGCAGTGAGGTCCCACGAGAGACCCAGTACTTC
CDR3 protein: CASSEVPRETQYF
D gene: NA
clone size: NA
J gene: TRBJ2-5
V gene: TRBV6-1

CDR3 DNA: TGTGCCAGCAGCCCGACAGGGGTCGAGAATGAGCAGTTCTTC
CDR3 protein: CASSPTGVENEQFF
D gene: TRBD1
clone size: few
J gene: TRBJ2-1
V gene: TRBV5-6

CDR3 DNA: TGCGCCAGCAGCTTGACAGGCGCGTTCGATTCACCCCTCCACTTT
CDR3 protein: CASSLTGAFDSPLHF
D gene: NA
clone size: few
J gene: TRBJ1-6
V gene: TRBV5-1

CDR3 DNA: TGTGCCAGCACCGGGGCCCCCGGTATCCTTTACGAGCAGTACTTC
CDR3 protein: CASTGAPGILYEQYF
D gene: NA
clone size: few
J gene: TRBJ2-7
V gene: TRBV6-6

CDR3 DNA: TGTGCCAGCAGCTTCGACCGGGGAGCCCAGCAGACCCAGTACTTC
CDR3 protein: CASSFDRGAQQTQYF
D gene: NA
clone size: few
J gene: TRBJ2-5
V gene: TRBV7-2